A single sample is the source of the 16 T cell receptor beta chains below, sequenced in a study of blood T cell repertoires in COVID-19. Libraries were prepared by immunoSEQ multiplex PCR; TCRdb keeps only in-frame clonotypes and omits some of them. The data show 35,000 to 45,000 clones, with around 94% seen just once and roughly 10% held by the top ten. The sequencing sample was made of peripheral blood. These receptors originate from a man aged 50-60 years with active COVID-19.

V and J are TRBV28 and TRBJ1-2; 8 nucleotides align to TRBD1. Germline-derived CDR1 and CDR2 are MDHEN and SYDVKM. V was clipped by 6 bases and J by 5 bases; unmatched bases: 8. The CDR3 has 14 residues. The CDR3 region is CASRQQGEDYGYTF. Here the CDR3 DNA reads TGTGCCAGCAGACAACAGGGGGAGGATTATGGCTACACCTTC.

The chain links TRBV15 to TRBJ2-1; perhaps TRBD2 as D (5 bases). The CDR3 sequence is 15 residues long. Germline values: CDR1 LNHNV, CDR2 YYDKDF (reference sequence). V lost 3 bases and J 7 bases, leaving 16 bases between the germline ends. CDR3 sequence reads: CATSRDLGVYNEQFF. DNA of the CDR3: TGTGCCACCAGCAGGGACCTCGGGGTTTATAATGAGCAGTTCTTC. The complete variable domain, with remaining parts taken from reference TRBV15 and TRBJ2-1, reads DAMVIQNPRYQVTQFGKPVTLSCSQTLNHNVMYWYQQKSSQAPKLLFHYYDKDFNNEADTPDNFQSRRPNTSFCFLDIRSPGLGDTAMYLCATSRDLGVYNEQFFGPGTRLTVL.

This rearrangement joins TRBV19 to TRBJ2-2; D is perhaps TRBD1 (5 bases). This CDR3 has 15 residues. Germline-derived CDR1 and CDR2 are LNHDA and SQIVND (reference sequence). Trimming took 5 bases from V and 0 from J, leaving 10 bases between them. CDR3 DNA: TGTGCCAGTAGTGGGGCAGGAACGAACACCGGGGAGCTGTTTTTT. It translates to CASSGAGTNTGELFF.

The V gene is TRBV9, the J gene TRBJ2-2; 16 positions match TRBD2. V lost 3 bases, J lost 7 bases, and 6 bases stayed unmatched. Germline CDR1 and CDR2: SGDLS and YYNGEE. CDR3 size: 17 residues. The CDR3 spells CASSAPGLAGGIGELFF. DNA of the CDR3: TGTGCCAGCAGCGCCCCGGGACTAGCGGGAGGGATCGGGGAGCTGTTTTTT.

This rearrangement joins TRBV29-1 to TRBJ1-4; TRBD1 matches at 8 bases. The V gene end was trimmed by 5 bases and the J gene end by 8 bases; junction bases not matched to a gene: 4. The CDR3 runs to 12 residues. The germline gives CDR1 SQVTM, CDR2 ANQGSEA. The CDR3 sequence: CSVRDRGEKLFF. CDR3 coding DNA: TGCAGCGTTCGTGACAGGGGAGAAAAACTGTTTTTT.

This rearrangement joins TRBV18 to TRBJ1-3, with 7 bases that match TRBD1. J lost 2 bases, V lost 3 bases, and 4 bases had no gene match. The CDR3 is made up of 15 amino acids. The germline V gene has CDR1 KGHSH and CDR2 LQKENI. The CDR3 DNA is TGTGCCAGCTCACCCGAAACAGGGGCTGGAAACACCATATATTTT. Its translation: CASSPETGAGNTIYF.

The chain has TRBV30 and TRBJ1-5, with 10 bases identical to TRBD1. The trim removed 0 bases at V and 4 bases at J, leaving 0 bases unmatched. CDR1 and CDR2 from the germline V gene are GTSNPN and SVGIG (reference sequence). The CDR3 is 14 residues long. The CDR3 coding sequence is TGTGCCTGGAGTGTGGACAGGGGGAATCAGCCCCAGCATTTT. This translates into CAWSVDRGNQPQHF.

The CDR3 bases are TGTGCCAGCAGTGGGGGGGCGTATGAGACCCAGTACTTC. It translates to CASSGGAYETQYF. The chain uses TRBV9 and TRBJ2-5; weak D call: TRBD2 (7 bases). This CDR3 comprises 13 residues. The germline V and J ends were trimmed by 5 bases and 5 bases, with 13 bases remaining between them. From germline, CDR1 is SGDLS and CDR2 YYNGEE.

The CDR3 nucleotides read TGTGCCAGCAAGCTTCCTGCAGGGAAAGGCACTGAAGCTTTCTTT. Protein sequence: CASKLPAGKGTEAFF. V gene TRBV6-6 combines with J gene TRBJ1-1, with D possibly matching TRBD1 (5 bases). This CDR3 region has 15 residues. Per the germline V gene, CDR1 is MNHNY and CDR2 is SVGAGI (reference sequence). V was shortened by 7 bases and J by 4 bases, with 19 bases between the two germline ends.

This clone came up once. The V gene is TRBV5-4, the J gene TRBJ1-5, with TRBD1 identical over 8 bases. V gave up 4 bases and J gave up 6 bases; unmatched junction bases: 6. Germline V gene sequence: CDR1 SGHNT, CDR2 YYREEE (reference sequence). There are 14 residues in the CDR3. The CDR3, as DNA: TGTGCCAGCAGCCTGGACAGGGCAAGTCAGCCCCAGCATTTT. Encoded protein: CASSLDRASQPQHF.

The chain employs TRBV19 and TRBJ2-7; 9 nucleotides match TRBD1. Trimming removed 6 bases from V and 7 bases from J; junction bases left unmatched: 13. The CDR3 has 15 residues. CDR1 LNHDA and CDR2 SQIVND come from the germline V gene (reference sequence). The CDR3 region has the DNA TGTGCCAGTAGAACCGGCGGGACAGGGTCTATGGAGCAGTACTTC. It specifies CASRTGGTGSMEQYF.

V and J are TRBV5-1 and TRBJ2-5; 8 bases line up with TRBD2. V shed 0 bases, J shed 4 bases, and the junction held 8 bases outside the gene matches. Germline CDR1 reads SGHRS; CDR2 reads YFSETQ. The CDR3 has 16 amino acids. CDR3 DNA: TGCGCCAGCAGCTTGGAAAGTATGAGCGGGAGAGAGACCCAGTACTTC. It encodes CASSLESMSGRETQYF.

The chain is built from TRBV7-2 and TRBJ1-5, with D perhaps matching TRBD1 (6 bases). V gave up 5 bases and J gave up 1 base, with 12 bases separating them. Germline lookup yields CDR1 SGHTA and CDR2 FQGNSA. CDR3 length: 15 residues. This chain's CDR3 is CASSNGQRSNQPQHF. CDR3 DNA: TGTGCCAGCAGCAACGGACAGCGCAGCAATCAGCCCCAGCATTTT.

V is TRBV28 and J is TRBJ1-6; 7 bases align to TRBD1. V lost 5 bases, J lost 4 bases, and 8 bases stayed unmatched. From germline, CDR1 is MDHEN and CDR2 SYDVKM. The CDR3 is 16 residues long. DNA of the CDR3: TGTGCCAGCAGTGCCAGGGGGGTGAGTTATAATTCACCCCTCCACTTT. Amino acid sequence: CASSARGVSYNSPLHF.

CDR3 bases: TGTGCCAGCAGCTCAGCGGGAGGGGCATACAATGAGCAGTTCTTC. Translation gives CASSSAGGAYNEQFF. The chain employs TRBV7-6 and TRBJ2-1; TRBD2 aligns across 10 bases. Losses at the gene ends were 4 bases for V and 4 bases for J; bases not matched to a gene: 4. The V gene's germline CDR1 is SGHVS and CDR2 FNYEAQ. This CDR3 spans 15 amino acids.

The rearrangement joins TRBV6-5 to TRBJ2-7; 11 nucleotides agree with TRBD1. From germline, CDR1 is MNHEY and CDR2 SVGAGI. V shed 6 bases and J 3 bases; nucleotides not matched to a gene: 4. The CDR3 has 14 residues. The CDR3: CASSSGTGGYEQYF. The DNA for the CDR3 is TGTGCCAGCAGCTCCGGGACAGGGGGCTACGAGCAGTACTTC.